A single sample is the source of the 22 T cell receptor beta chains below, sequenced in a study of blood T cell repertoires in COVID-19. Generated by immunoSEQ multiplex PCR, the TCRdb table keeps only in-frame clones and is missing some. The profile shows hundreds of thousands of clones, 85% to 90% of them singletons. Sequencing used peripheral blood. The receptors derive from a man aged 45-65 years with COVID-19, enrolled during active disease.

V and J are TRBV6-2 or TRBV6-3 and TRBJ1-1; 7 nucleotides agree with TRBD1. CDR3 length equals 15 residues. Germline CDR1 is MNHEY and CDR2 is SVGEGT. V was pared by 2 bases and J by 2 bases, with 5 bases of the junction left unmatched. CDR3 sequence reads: CASSYGPGGNTEAFF. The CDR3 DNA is TGTGCCAGCAGTTACGGGCCAGGGGGAAACACTGAAGCTTTCTTT.

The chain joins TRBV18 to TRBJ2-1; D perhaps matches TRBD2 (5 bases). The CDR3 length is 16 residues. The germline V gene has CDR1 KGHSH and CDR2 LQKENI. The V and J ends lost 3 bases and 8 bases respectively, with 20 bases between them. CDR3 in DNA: TGTGCCAGCTCACCCGAACGGCAACCCGGACTTGATGAGCAGTTCTTC. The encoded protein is CASSPERQPGLDEQFF.

The CDR3 DNA follows: TGTGCCAGCAGCTTGGGACTAGAAATAGATACGCAGTATTTT. Amino acids: CASSLGLEIDTQYF. V usage is TRBV7-9 and J usage is TRBJ2-3; 8 nucleotides agree with TRBD2. J gave up 5 bases and V 3 bases, and 4 bases lay outside the gene matches. CDR1 is SEHNR, CDR2 FQNEAQ, per germline (reference sequence). The CDR3 covers 14 residues.

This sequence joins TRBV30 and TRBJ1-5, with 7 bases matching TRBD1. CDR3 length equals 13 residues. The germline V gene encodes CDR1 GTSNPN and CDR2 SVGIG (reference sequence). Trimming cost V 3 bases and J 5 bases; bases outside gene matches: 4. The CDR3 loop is CAWSTGVDQPQHF. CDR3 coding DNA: TGTGCCTGGAGCACAGGGGTGGATCAGCCCCAGCATTTT. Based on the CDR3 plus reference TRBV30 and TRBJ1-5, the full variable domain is SQTIHQWPATLVQPVGSPLSLECTVEGTSNPNLYWYRQAAGRGLQLLFYSVGIGQISSEVPQNLSASRPQDRQFILSSKKLLLSDSGFYLCAWSTGVDQPQHFGDGTRLSIL.

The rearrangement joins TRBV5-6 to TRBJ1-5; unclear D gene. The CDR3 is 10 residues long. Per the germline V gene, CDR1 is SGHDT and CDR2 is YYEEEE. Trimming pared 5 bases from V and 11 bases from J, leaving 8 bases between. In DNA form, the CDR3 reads TGTGCCAGCAGACTCCAAACCCAGCATTTT. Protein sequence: CASRLQTQHF. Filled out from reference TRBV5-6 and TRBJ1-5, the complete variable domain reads DAGVTQSPTHLIKTRGQQVTLRCSPKSGHDTVSWYQQALGQGPQFIFQYYEEEERQRGNFPDRFSGHQFPNYSSELNVNALLLGDSALYLCASRLQTQHFGDGTRLSIL.

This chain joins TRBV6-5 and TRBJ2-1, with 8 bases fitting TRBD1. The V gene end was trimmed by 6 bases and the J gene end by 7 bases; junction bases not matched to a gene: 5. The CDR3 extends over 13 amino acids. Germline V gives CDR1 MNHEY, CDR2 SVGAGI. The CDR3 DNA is TGTGCCAGCAGGCGACAGGGGAGGAATGAGCAGTTCTTC. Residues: CASRRQGRNEQFF.

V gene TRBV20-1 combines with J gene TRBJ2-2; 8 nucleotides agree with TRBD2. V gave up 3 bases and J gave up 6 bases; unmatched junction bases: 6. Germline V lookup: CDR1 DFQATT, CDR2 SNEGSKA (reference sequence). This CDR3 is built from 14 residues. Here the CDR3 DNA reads TGCAGTGCTAGTAGGCTAGCGGGCCCCGGGGAGCTGTTTTTT. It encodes CSASRLAGPGELFF.

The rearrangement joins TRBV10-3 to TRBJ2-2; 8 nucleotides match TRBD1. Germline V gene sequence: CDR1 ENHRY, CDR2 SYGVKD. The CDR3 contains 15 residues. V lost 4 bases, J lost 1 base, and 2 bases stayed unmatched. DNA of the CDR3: TGTGCCATCAGTGGGACAGGGTGGAACACCGGGGAGCTGTTTTTT. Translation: CAISGTGWNTGELFF.

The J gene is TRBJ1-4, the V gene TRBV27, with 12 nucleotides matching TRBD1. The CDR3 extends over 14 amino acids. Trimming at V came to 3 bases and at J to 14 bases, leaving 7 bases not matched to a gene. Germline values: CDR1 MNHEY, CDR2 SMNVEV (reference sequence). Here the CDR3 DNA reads TGTGCCAGCAGTTTGGGACAGGGGGCTTCGGGGCTGTTTTTT. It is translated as CASSLGQGASGLFF.

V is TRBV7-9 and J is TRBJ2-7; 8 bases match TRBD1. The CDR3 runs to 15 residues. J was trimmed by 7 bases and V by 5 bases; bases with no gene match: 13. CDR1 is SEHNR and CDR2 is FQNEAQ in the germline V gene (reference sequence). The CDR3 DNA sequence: TGTGCCAGCAGCCTTCAGACAGGGGCCCGCGTGGAGCAGTACTTC. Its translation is CASSLQTGARVEQYF.

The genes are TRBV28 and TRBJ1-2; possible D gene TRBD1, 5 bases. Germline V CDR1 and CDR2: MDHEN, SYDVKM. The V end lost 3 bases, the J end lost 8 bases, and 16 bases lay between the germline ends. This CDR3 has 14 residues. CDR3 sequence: CASSLVGQGYGYTF. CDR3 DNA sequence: TGTGCCAGCAGTTTGGTAGGTCAGGGTTACGGCTACACCTTC.

Here the CDR3 reads CASSPQGPLSGNTIYF. The CDR3 DNA reads TGTGCCAGCAGCCCACAGGGCCCCCTCTCTGGAAACACCATATATTTT. The chain employs TRBV28 and TRBJ1-3, with D perhaps TRBD1 (6 bases). Germline lookup yields CDR1 MDHEN and CDR2 SYDVKM. V lost 6 bases, J lost 0 bases, and 15 bases lay in between. The CDR3 loop spans 16 amino acids.

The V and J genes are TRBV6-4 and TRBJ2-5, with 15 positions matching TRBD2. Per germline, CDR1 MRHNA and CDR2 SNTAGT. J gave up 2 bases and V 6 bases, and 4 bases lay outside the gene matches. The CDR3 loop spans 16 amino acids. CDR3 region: CASSPGLAGGQETQYF. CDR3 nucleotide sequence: TGTGCCAGCAGCCCCGGACTAGCGGGAGGGCAAGAGACCCAGTACTTC.

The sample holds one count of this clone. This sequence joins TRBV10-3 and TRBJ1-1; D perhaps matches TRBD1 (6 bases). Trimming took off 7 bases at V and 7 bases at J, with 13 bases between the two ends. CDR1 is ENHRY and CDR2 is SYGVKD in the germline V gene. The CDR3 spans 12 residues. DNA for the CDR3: TGTGCCATCACCGAGGGGACAAATGAAGCTTTCTTT. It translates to CAITEGTNEAFF.

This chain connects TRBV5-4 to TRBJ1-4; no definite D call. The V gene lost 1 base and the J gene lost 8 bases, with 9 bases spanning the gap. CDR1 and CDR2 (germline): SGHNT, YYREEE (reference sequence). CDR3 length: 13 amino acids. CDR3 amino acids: CASSLKGDEKLFF. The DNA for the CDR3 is TGTGCCAGCAGCTTGAAGGGAGACGAAAAACTGTTTTTT. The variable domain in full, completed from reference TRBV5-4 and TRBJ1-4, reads ETGVTQSPTHLIKTRGQQVTLRCSSQSGHNTVSWYQQALGQGPQFIFQYYREEENGRGNFPPRFSGLQFPNYSSELNVNALELDDSALYLCASSLKGDEKLFFGSGTQLSVL.

The CDR3 reads CASSFNRDSNQPQHF. In nucleotides, the CDR3 is TGTGCCAGCAGTTTCAACAGGGATAGCAATCAGCCCCAGCATTTT. The genes are TRBV28 and TRBJ1-5; weak D call: TRBD1 (6 bases). CDR3 length equals 15 residues. Trimming left V 3 bases short and J 0 bases short, with 9 bases between. The germline CDR1 and CDR2 sequences are MDHEN and SYDVKM.

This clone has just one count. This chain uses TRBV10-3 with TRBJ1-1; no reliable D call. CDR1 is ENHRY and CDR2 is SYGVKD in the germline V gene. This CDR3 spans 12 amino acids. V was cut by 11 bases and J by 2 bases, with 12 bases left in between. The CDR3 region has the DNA TGTGCCGCCGCCGAGATTAACACTGAAGCTTTCTTT. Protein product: CAAAEINTEAFF.

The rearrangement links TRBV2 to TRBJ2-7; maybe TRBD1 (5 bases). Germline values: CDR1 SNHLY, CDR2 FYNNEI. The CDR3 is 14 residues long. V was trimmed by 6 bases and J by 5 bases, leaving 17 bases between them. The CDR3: CASRPQVVVHEQYF. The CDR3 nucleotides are TGTGCCAGCAGACCACAGGTGGTGGTCCACGAGCAGTACTTC. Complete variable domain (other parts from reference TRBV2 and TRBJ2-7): EPEVTQTPSHQVTQMGQEVILRCVPISNHLYFYWYRQILGQKVEFLVSFYNNEISEKSEIFDDQFSVERPDGSNFTLKIRSTKLEDSAMYFCASRPQVVVHEQYFGPGTRLTVT.

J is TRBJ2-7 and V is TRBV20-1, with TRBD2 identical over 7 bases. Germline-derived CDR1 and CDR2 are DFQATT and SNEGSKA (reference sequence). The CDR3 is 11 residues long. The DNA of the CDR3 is TGCAGCGGGGGGACTCCAGCCGGGCAGTACTTC. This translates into CSGGTPAGQYF.

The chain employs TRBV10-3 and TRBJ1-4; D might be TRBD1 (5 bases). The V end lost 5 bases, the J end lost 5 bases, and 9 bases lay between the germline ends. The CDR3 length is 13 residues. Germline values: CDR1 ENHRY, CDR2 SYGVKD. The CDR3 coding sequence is TGTGCCATCAGTCAGGGAAAAAATGAAAAACTGTTTTTT. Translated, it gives CAISQGKNEKLFF.

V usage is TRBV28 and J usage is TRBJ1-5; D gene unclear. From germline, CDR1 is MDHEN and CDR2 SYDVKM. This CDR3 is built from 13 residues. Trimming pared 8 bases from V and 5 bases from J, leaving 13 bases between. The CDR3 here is CASSNNQDQPQHF. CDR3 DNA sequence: TGTGCCAGCTCGAATAACCAGGATCAGCCCCAGCATTTT. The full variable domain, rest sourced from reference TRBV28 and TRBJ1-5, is DVKVTQSSRYLVKRTGEKVFLECVQDMDHENMFWYRQDPGLGLRLIYFSYDVKMKEKGDIPEGYSVSREKKERFSLILESASTNQTSMYLCASSNNQDQPQHFGDGTRLSIL.

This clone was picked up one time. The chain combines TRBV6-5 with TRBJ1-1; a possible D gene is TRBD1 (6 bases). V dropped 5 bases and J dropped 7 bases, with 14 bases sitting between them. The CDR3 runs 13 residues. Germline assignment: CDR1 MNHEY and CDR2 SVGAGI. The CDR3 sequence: CASSTPQGIEAFF. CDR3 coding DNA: TGTGCCAGCAGTACACCACAGGGCATTGAAGCTTTCTTT.